This note documents a single T cell receptor beta chain sequence. The isolated RNA, all of it, was reverse transcribed, so expressed TCRB transcripts were what got sequenced. Clones were read by immunoSEQ multiplex PCR, and TCRdb kept only the in-frame ones, dropping some. The table records 450,000 to 550,000 clones, over 25% of them present only once. CDR3 length: 12 amino acids. V lost 4 bases, J lost 8 bases, and 12 bases lay in between. Per the germline V gene, CDR1 is GTSNPN and CDR2 is SVGIG (reference sequence). These data come from a study of beta chain features in type 1 diabetes. Sequencing input: naive CD4+ T cells from blood. The receptor's source is a man aged 18 to 29 in good health. This chain joins TRBV30 and TRBJ1-3, with a weak D call TRBD1 (5 bases). CDR3: CAWIHGGHTIYF. For the CDR3, the DNA is TGTGCCTGGATCCACGGGGGACACACCATATATTTT.